Below, 25 T cell receptor beta chains from the same sample are listed, as sequenced in a study of T cells in Graves' hyperthyroidism and ophthalmopathy. Researchers amplified the TCR beta CDR3 regions from RNA transcripts. The TCR CDR3 first-round RT-PCR relied on the HTBI primer set. TCRdb ran MiXCR on the multiplex PCR reads and lists one entry per CDR3 protein. The data hold hundreds of thousands of distinct CDR3 sequences, with about 13% observed a single time. Sequenced: blood. These receptors came from a woman under 30 with Graves' hyperthyroidism.

J is TRBJ2-3 and V is TRBV7-2, with TRBD2 as a possible D gene (6 bases). The V and J ends lost 7 bases and 6 bases respectively, with 26 bases between them. Germline-derived CDR1 and CDR2 are SGHTA and FQGNSA. The CDR3 runs 17 residues. CDR3 nucleotides: TGTGCCAGCATCCTACTATATGGCGGGATGGGCCCCGATACGCAGTATTTT. Amino acid sequence: CASILLYGGMGPDTQYF.

This clonotype was counted ten times or more. This rearrangement joins TRBV4-2 to TRBJ1-1, with D unresolved. This CDR3 comprises 13 residues. CDR1 is LGHNA and CDR2 is YNFKEQ in the germline V gene. V was trimmed by 0 bases and J by 4 bases, leaving 6 bases between them. The CDR3 protein is CASSQDPITEAFF. As DNA, the CDR3 is TGTGCCAGCAGCCAAGATCCCATCACTGAAGCTTTCTTT.

V and J are TRBV7-2 and TRBJ1-1, with D possibly matching TRBD1 (6 bases). V gave up 5 bases and J gave up 0 bases, with 16 bases separating them. Looked up from germline, CDR1 is SGHTA and CDR2 is FQGNSA. The CDR3 is made up of 16 amino acids. The CDR3 sequence is CASSPWGPEMNTEAFF. CDR3 nucleotides: TGTGCCAGCAGCCCCTGGGGGCCTGAGATGAACACTGAAGCTTTCTTT.

V and J are TRBV2 and TRBJ2-5; D is perhaps TRBD1 (5 bases). Germline V gene data show CDR1 as SNHLY and CDR2 as FYNNEI. This CDR3 has 16 residues. The V and J ends lost 3 bases and 4 bases respectively, with 18 bases between them. This CDR3 reads CASSEIVTFRAETQYF. Here the CDR3 DNA reads TGTGCCAGCAGTGAGATCGTGACTTTCAGGGCAGAGACCCAGTACTTC.

The chain recombines TRBV20-1 with TRBJ2-2; D is uncertain. V shed 0 bases and J shed 6 bases, with 11 bases lying between them. This CDR3 is 14 amino acids long. CDR1 and CDR2 (germline): DFQATT, SNEGSKA (reference sequence). The CDR3: CSARDQPGAGELFF. The CDR3 coding sequence is TGCAGTGCTAGAGACCAACCAGGCGCCGGGGAGCTGTTTTTT.

The genes are TRBV27 and TRBJ2-1; D is undetermined. CDR3 size: 13 residues. V dropped 0 bases and J dropped 7 bases, with 7 bases sitting between them. The germline V gene has CDR1 MNHEY and CDR2 SMNVEV (reference sequence). This chain's CDR3 is CASSLSRWNEQFF. The CDR3 nucleotides are TGTGCCAGCAGTTTATCTAGGTGGAATGAGCAGTTCTTC.

This clonotype was seen a handful of times. The gene calls are TRBV28 and TRBJ2-7; tentatively, D is TRBD2 (7 bases). Germline CDR1 is MDHEN and CDR2 is SYDVKM. V was pared by 7 bases and J by 1 base, with 14 bases between. The CDR3 consists of 14 residues. The CDR3 spells CASKGGGISYEQYF. CDR3 nucleotide sequence: TGTGCCAGCAAAGGCGGGGGCATTTCCTACGAGCAGTACTTC. Filled out from reference TRBV28 and TRBJ2-7, the complete variable domain reads DVKVTQSSRYLVKRTGEKVFLECVQDMDHENMFWYRQDPGLGLRLIYFSYDVKMKEKGDIPEGYSVSREKKERFSLILESASTNQTSMYLCASKGGGISYEQYFGPGTRLTVT.

The J gene is TRBJ1-2, the V gene TRBV12-3 or TRBV12-4; 11 positions agree with TRBD1. This CDR3 has 14 residues. With 7 bases clipped from V and 10 bases from J, the junction kept 11 bases outside the gene matches. DNA of the CDR3: TGTGCCAGCATTTTTCCCGGGACAGGGGGAGTCTACACCTTC. This encodes CASIFPGTGGVYTF.

This chain joins TRBV29-1 and TRBJ1-1; tentative D call: TRBD1 (6 bases). CDR1 is SQVTM, CDR2 ANQGSEA, per germline. This CDR3 comprises 12 residues. With 3 bases removed from V and 5 bases from J, the gap between germline ends came to 10 bases. The CDR3 DNA sequence: TGCAGCGTTGAGAAAGGGGGGACTGAAGCTTTCTTT. Residues: CSVEKGGTEAFF.

This clonotype has more than one count but fewer than ten. A much larger clonotype is one base distant, so this may be a read error. The chain joins TRBV7-6 to TRBJ2-1; a possible D gene is TRBD2 (6 bases). From germline, CDR1 is SGHVS and CDR2 FNYEAQ. The length of the CDR3 is 17 residues. CDR3 amino acids: CARSLRELTSSYNEQFF. The CDR3 DNA follows: TGTGCCAGAAGCTTAAGGGAGTTGACTAGCTCCTACAATGAGCAGTTCTTC.

This clonotype appeared a few times. The chain uses TRBV29-1 and TRBJ1-2, with TRBD1 matching over 8 bases. CDR1 is SQVTM, CDR2 ANQGSEA, per germline. The trim removed 4 bases at V and 1 base at J, leaving 5 bases unmatched. The CDR3 loop spans 14 amino acids. The CDR3 region is CSVGGDRGNYGYTF. The CDR3 nucleotides read TGCAGCGTTGGGGGAGACAGGGGTAACTATGGCTACACCTTC.

This clonotype occurred many times. The chain links TRBV28 to TRBJ1-4; the D gene is possibly TRBD1 (6 bases). The CDR3 length is 15 residues. Trimming shortened V by 3 bases and J by 8 bases, and 16 bases separated the two germline ends. Germline CDR1 and CDR2: MDHEN and SYDVKM. This CDR3 is CASSLTQTGGEKLFF. In DNA form, the CDR3 reads TGTGCCAGCAGTTTGACTCAGACAGGCGGGGAAAAACTGTTTTTT. The variable domain in full, completed from reference TRBV28 and TRBJ1-4, reads DVKVTQSSRYLVKRTGEKVFLECVQDMDHENMFWYRQDPGLGLRLIYFSYDVKMKEKGDIPEGYSVSREKKERFSLILESASTNQTSMYLCASSLTQTGGEKLFFGSGTQLSVL.

In this sample, this clonotype turned up many times. For the CDR3, the DNA is TGTGCCAGTAGTATAGGTGGCGGGATGAGGTCCAATGAGCAGTTCTTC. It yields the protein CASSIGGGMRSNEQFF. The chain links TRBV19 to TRBJ2-1; tentative D call: TRBD2 (6 bases). The V and J ends lost 1 base and 6 bases respectively, with 16 bases between them. The CDR3 length is 16 residues. The germline V gene encodes CDR1 LNHDA and CDR2 SQIVND (reference sequence).

A word on this clonotype: The junction departs from germline at one end; a sequencing error may be responsible. The genes are TRBV27 and TRBJ2-7, with TRBD1 matching over 9 bases. This CDR3 spans 16 amino acids. Looked up from germline, CDR1 is MNHEY and CDR2 is SMNVEV (reference sequence). CDR3 sequence reads: CATSDAGTGSSETRYF. DNA for the CDR3: TGTGCCACCAGTGACGCCGGGACAGGGAGCTCAGAGACCCGGTACTTC.

The chain employs TRBV14 and TRBJ1-4; D is undetermined. Germline V lookup: CDR1 SGHDN, CDR2 FVKESK. The CDR3 contains 16 residues. Trimming took 1 base from V and 4 from J, leaving 13 bases between them. The CDR3 DNA reads as TGTGCCAGCAGCCAAGGAGTAGGCAGTCTTAATGAAAAACTGTTTTTT. Its translation is CASSQGVGSLNEKLFF.

This clonotype appeared many times. The chain carries TRBV27 and TRBJ1-5, with D possibly matching TRBD1 (6 bases). V was cut by 4 bases and J by 2 bases, with 9 bases left in between. This CDR3 spans 14 amino acids. Germline CDR1 MNHEY, CDR2 SMNVEV (reference sequence). CDR3 sequence reads: CASSSGVGNQPQHF. CDR3 DNA: TGTGCCAGCAGTTCAGGGGTAGGCAATCAGCCCCAGCATTTT.

This clonotype was seen a few times. In this CDR3 the conserved last residue, phenylalanine or tryptophan, is missing, so a read error is likely. This chain links TRBV11-2 with TRBJ2-7, with D perhaps matching TRBD2 (7 bases). Germline CDR1 and CDR2: SGHAT and FQNNGV. The CDR3 loop spans 14 amino acids. Between the trimmed V and J ends, which lost 3 bases and 3 bases, there was a span of 12 bases. The CDR3 DNA is TGTGCCAGCAGCTTGGGGGGGGGCGGCTACGAGCAGTACCTC. This sequence encodes CASSLGGGGYEQYL.

This clonotype has a count of ten or more. The rearrangement uses TRBV20-1 and TRBJ1-2; no clear D. The V end lost 4 bases, the J end lost 8 bases, and 17 bases lay between the germline ends. The CDR3 is 13 residues long. Germline lookup yields CDR1 DFQATT and CDR2 SNEGSKA (reference sequence). CDR3 coding DNA: TGCAGTGCTACTGTAATCATTGGGAGCGGCTACACCTTC. Translation gives CSATVIIGSGYTF.

This clonotype appeared a few times. The chain recombines TRBV5-1 with TRBJ2-7; 7 bases are shared with TRBD2. The CDR3 contains 18 residues. V trimming: 0 bases; J trimming: 0 bases; junction bases outside the gene matches: 12. Germline assignment: CDR1 SGHRS and CDR2 YFSETQ. Here the CDR3 reads CASSLVGGSQVYSYEQYF. CDR3 in DNA: TGCGCCAGCAGCTTGGTGGGAGGGTCCCAGGTCTACTCCTACGAGCAGTACTTC.

The count of this clonotype is one. This rearrangement joins TRBV7-8 to TRBJ1-6; 8 nucleotides match TRBD1. CDR3 length: 15 residues. The junction had 8 bases not matched to a gene; V was cut back by 0 bases and J by 13 bases. The germline V gene encodes CDR1 SGHVS and CDR2 FQNEAQ. The CDR3 nucleotides are TGTGCCAGCAGCTTAGCGGCAGGGGGCACGAGCCCCCTCCACTTT. This encodes CASSLAAGGTSPLHF.

Only a few counts were recorded for this clonotype. This chain uses TRBV12-3 or TRBV12-4 with TRBJ1-5; a possible D gene is TRBD1 (5 bases). V was trimmed by 3 bases and J by 7 bases, leaving 13 bases between them. This CDR3 contains 14 residues. CDR3 sequence reads: CASSFKGRGQPQHF. The CDR3 DNA is TGTGCCAGCAGTTTCAAGGGACGTGGACAGCCCCAGCATTTT.

The chain couples TRBV20-1 to TRBJ1-5; possible D gene TRBD1, 6 bases. The germline gives CDR1 DFQATT, CDR2 SNEGSKA (reference sequence). V dropped 3 bases and J dropped 3 bases, with 15 bases sitting between them. The CDR3 has 15 amino acids. The chain's CDR3 is CSASPPDSFNQPQHF. The DNA of the CDR3 is TGCAGTGCTAGCCCACCGGACAGCTTCAATCAGCCCCAGCATTTT.

This clonotype was seen many times. The chain carries TRBV2 and TRBJ1-5; D is uncertain. Germline V CDR1 and CDR2: SNHLY, FYNNEI. The CDR3 is 17 residues long. V dropped 7 bases and J dropped 8 bases, with 27 bases sitting between them. CDR3 sequence (DNA): TGTGCCAGCACCCCTCTCGGGCAGGTGGGGTTAAATGAGCCCCAGCATTTT. This translates into CASTPLGQVGLNEPQHF.

This clonotype was observed many times. The chain recombines TRBV20-1 with TRBJ2-1, with TRBD1 identical over 11 bases. This CDR3 has 15 residues. The junction had 10 bases not matched to a gene; V was cut back by 3 bases and J by 9 bases. Germline values: CDR1 DFQATT, CDR2 SNEGSKA (reference sequence). CDR3 sequence: CSARPGTGGDGEQFF. The CDR3 DNA sequence: TGCAGTGCTAGGCCAGGGACAGGGGGAGATGGTGAGCAGTTCTTC.

The V gene is TRBV3-1, the J gene TRBJ2-3; D possibly corresponds to TRBD1 (7 bases). Per the germline V gene, CDR1 is LGHDT and CDR2 is YNNKEL (reference sequence). The CDR3 has 14 residues. The V gene lost 5 bases and the J gene lost 8 bases, with 17 bases spanning the gap. CDR3 coding DNA: TGTGCCAGCAGCTCCCAGGAGGGGGCAGGTACGCAGTATTTT. Encoded protein: CASSSQEGAGTQYF.